This TCR beta chain is drawn from a study of T cells in localized non-small cell lung cancer. Worth noting for this clone: Its target is not known.

Using immunoSEQ multiplex PCR, the repertoire was profiled, and TCRdb retains in-frame clones only, with some absent. The profile shows around 19,000 clones, about 89% of them singletons. V was pared by 3 bases and J by 0 bases, with 9 bases between. This CDR3 has 14 residues. Germline V gene lookup returns CDR1 SGHRS and CDR2 YFSETQ. Study results and limitations: Adjacent uninvolved lung had the highest clonality, suggesting focused antigen responses. Out of the top 100 tumor clones, a median around 57 were seen in adjacent lung. Higher adjacent-lung clonality was associated with shorter survival.

This clonotype was sampled from a man aged 35-69 years with stage II squamous cell lung carcinoma. The sample consisted of PBMCs, taken before any cancer treatment. The chain carries TRBV5-1 and TRBJ2-5, with D perhaps TRBD2 (5 bases). The CDR3 sequence: CASSSGEHQETQYF. CDR3 DNA sequence: TGCGCCAGCAGCTCCGGGGAGCACCAAGAGACCCAGTACTTC. The full variable domain, with the rest looked up from reference TRBV5-1 and TRBJ2-5, is KAGVTQTPRYLIKTRGQQVTLSCSPISGHRSVSWYQQTPGQGLQFLFEYFSETQRNKGNFPGRFSGRQFSNSRSEMNVSTLELGDSALYLCASSSGEHQETQYFGPGTRLLVL.